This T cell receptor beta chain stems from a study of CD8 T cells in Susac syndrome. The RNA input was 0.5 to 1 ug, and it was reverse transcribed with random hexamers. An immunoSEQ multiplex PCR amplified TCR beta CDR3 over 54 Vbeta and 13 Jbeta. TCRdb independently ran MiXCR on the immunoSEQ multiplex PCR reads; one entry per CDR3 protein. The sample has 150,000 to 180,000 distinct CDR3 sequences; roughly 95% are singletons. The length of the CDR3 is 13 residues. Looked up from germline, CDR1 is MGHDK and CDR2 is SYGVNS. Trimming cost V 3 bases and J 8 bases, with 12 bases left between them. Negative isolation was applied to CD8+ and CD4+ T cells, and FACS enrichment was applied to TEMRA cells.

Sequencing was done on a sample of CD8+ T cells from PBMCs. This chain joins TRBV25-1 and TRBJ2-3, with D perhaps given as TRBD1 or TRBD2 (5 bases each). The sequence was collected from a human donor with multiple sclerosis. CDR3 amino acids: CASSDDPGTTQYF. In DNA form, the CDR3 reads TGTGCCAGCAGTGATGATCCAGGGACTACGCAGTATTTT.